Listed below are T cell receptor beta chains from one sample, sequenced in a study of CD8+ T cells in alopecia areata. The method was immunoSEQ multiplex PCR; TCRdb's version includes in-frame clones alone and lacks a portion of them. The repertoire includes 110,000 or so clones, about 50% of them detected once, and roughly 25% sits in the top ten. Sequencing was carried out using NKG2D-low CD8+ T cells sorted from blood. These receptors were taken from a human donor with alopecia areata. Each CDR3 is given with its conserved first and last residue. The D gene is left open where the match is weak. Some rows have no size entry. The others give once, few or many, or a class for an expanded clone.

d_gene: TRBD2; j_gene: TRBJ2-4; abundance: .; v_gene: TRBV27; CDR3nt: TGTGCCAGCCGTCGGACTAGCGGGAGTTGGGCCAAAAACATTCAGTACTTC; CDR3aa: CASRRTSGSWAKNIQYF
d_gene: .; j_gene: TRBJ2-7; abundance: few; v_gene: TRBV5-1; CDR3nt: TGCGCCAGCAGCTTGGGCAGTACCTACGAGCAGTACTTC; CDR3aa: CASSLGSTYEQYF
d_gene: .; j_gene: TRBJ2-1; abundance: .; v_gene: TRBV29-1; CDR3nt: TGCAGCGTTGACAGGGCTATTGGGAATGAGCAGTTCTTC; CDR3aa: CSVDRAIGNEQFF
d_gene: TRBD2; j_gene: TRBJ2-5; abundance: few; v_gene: TRBV7-9; CDR3nt: TGTGCCAGCAGCCCCGGGACTAGCCGACGCCAGTACTTC; CDR3aa: CASSPGTSRRQYF
d_gene: .; j_gene: TRBJ2-2; abundance: few; v_gene: TRBV11-2; CDR3nt: TGTGCCAGCAGCTTAGGCCCCACCGGGGAGCTGTTTTTT; CDR3aa: CASSLGPTGELFF
d_gene: TRBD1; j_gene: TRBJ1-1; abundance: .; v_gene: TRBV29-1; CDR3nt: TGCAGCGTTGATCCAGGACAGGGCCATGACACTGAAGCTTTCTTT; CDR3aa: CSVDPGQGHDTEAFF
d_gene: .; j_gene: TRBJ1-5; abundance: .; v_gene: TRBV5-4; CDR3nt: TGTGCCAGCAGCTTGGAAGGATACAATCAGCCCCAGCATTTT; CDR3aa: CASSLEGYNQPQHF
d_gene: .; j_gene: TRBJ2-7; abundance: few; v_gene: TRBV29-1; CDR3nt: TGCAGCGTTGACGTGGCCTACGAGCAGTACTTC; CDR3aa: CSVDVAYEQYF
d_gene: .; j_gene: TRBJ2-1; abundance: .; v_gene: TRBV21-1; CDR3nt: TGTGCCAGCAGGCGGGAGGGCCTCATCAGGGAGCAGTTCTTC; CDR3aa: CASRREGLIREQFF
d_gene: TRBD2; j_gene: TRBJ2-2; abundance: .; v_gene: TRBV7-8; CDR3nt: TGTGCCAGCAGCTTAGTCGCTAGCGGAAACACCGGGGAGCTGTTTTTT; CDR3aa: CASSLVASGNTGELFF
d_gene: TRBD2; j_gene: TRBJ2-3; abundance: .; v_gene: TRBV2; CDR3nt: TGTGCCAGCAGTGAGACTAGCGGGTTGGTAGATACGCAGTATTTT; CDR3aa: CASSETSGLVDTQYF
d_gene: .; j_gene: TRBJ2-7; abundance: .; v_gene: TRBV19; CDR3nt: TGTGCCAGTAGTGCCTCTCTGGCAGCCTCCTACGAGCAGTACTTC; CDR3aa: CASSASLAASYEQYF
d_gene: .; j_gene: TRBJ2-7; abundance: many; v_gene: TRBV28; CDR3nt: TGTGCCAGCAGTTTGAAGGACGAGACCTACGAGCAGTACTTC; CDR3aa: CASSLKDETYEQYF
d_gene: TRBD2; j_gene: TRBJ2-7; abundance: .; v_gene: TRBV18; CDR3nt: TGTGCCAGCTCACCAAATAGCGGGAGGGAAGGGCGCGAGCAGTACTTC; CDR3aa: CASSPNSGREGREQYF
d_gene: .; j_gene: TRBJ2-3; abundance: .; v_gene: TRBV4-1; CDR3nt: TGCGCCAGCAGCCAAGATGGACTCGGGACTAGCACAGATACGCAGTATTTT; CDR3aa: CASSQDGLGTSTDTQYF
d_gene: TRBD1; j_gene: TRBJ2-1; abundance: few; v_gene: TRBV19; CDR3nt: TGTGCCAGTAGTGGATGGACAGGTGGAAATGAGCAGTTCTTC; CDR3aa: CASSGWTGGNEQFF
d_gene: TRBD1; j_gene: TRBJ1-2; abundance: .; v_gene: TRBV29-1; CDR3nt: TGCAGCGTTGAAGCGGGACAGTATGGCTACACCTTC; CDR3aa: CSVEAGQYGYTF
d_gene: .; j_gene: TRBJ2-1; abundance: .; v_gene: TRBV7-9; CDR3nt: TGTGCCAGCAGCTTGGTCCCCGACGAGCTGTTCTTC; CDR3aa: CASSLVPDELFF
d_gene: .; j_gene: TRBJ2-1; abundance: .; v_gene: TRBV5-1; CDR3nt: TGCGCCAGCAGCCCTCAACAGGGTTCCAACAATGAGCAGTTCTTC; CDR3aa: CASSPQQGSNNEQFF
d_gene: TRBD1; j_gene: TRBJ2-4; abundance: .; v_gene: TRBV7-9; CDR3nt: TGTGCCAGCAGCTTAGTTACAGGGGGCCACAAAAACATTCAGTACTTC; CDR3aa: CASSLVTGGHKNIQYF
d_gene: TRBD1; j_gene: TRBJ2-5; abundance: .; v_gene: TRBV9; CDR3nt: TGTGCCAGCAGCGCACAGGGGAGTTGGGAGACCCAGTACTTC; CDR3aa: CASSAQGSWETQYF
d_gene: .; j_gene: TRBJ2-1; abundance: .; v_gene: TRBV19; CDR3nt: TGTGCCAGTAGTAAGGGGAAAGCGAATGAGCAGTTCTTC; CDR3aa: CASSKGKANEQFF
d_gene: TRBD1; j_gene: TRBJ1-1; abundance: few; v_gene: TRBV14; CDR3nt: TGTGCCAGCAGCACATACAGGGGCACTGAAGCTTTCTTT; CDR3aa: CASSTYRGTEAFF
d_gene: .; j_gene: TRBJ2-5; abundance: .; v_gene: TRBV10-3; CDR3nt: TGTGCCATCAGCCACCGGGACATAGAGACCCAGTACTTC; CDR3aa: CAISHRDIETQYF
d_gene: .; j_gene: TRBJ1-1; abundance: .; v_gene: TRBV9; CDR3nt: TGTGCCAGCAGCGAGGACGGACGTTTGAACACTGAAGCTTTCTTT; CDR3aa: CASSEDGRLNTEAFF
d_gene: .; j_gene: TRBJ1-5; abundance: .; v_gene: TRBV7-5; CDR3nt: TGTGCCAGAAGCTTAGCCCTGCACTGCTATAGCAATCAGCCCCAGCATTTT; CDR3aa: CARSLALHCYSNQPQHF
d_gene: .; j_gene: TRBJ2-7; abundance: .; v_gene: TRBV5-1; CDR3nt: TGCGCCAGAACCACCACCGGGCAGCCGAACTCCTACGAGCAGTACTTC; CDR3aa: CARTTTGQPNSYEQYF
d_gene: .; j_gene: TRBJ1-2; abundance: .; v_gene: TRBV15; CDR3nt: TGTGCCACCAGCAGAGGGGTGAGGGGGACTGGCTACACCTTC; CDR3aa: CATSRGVRGTGYTF
d_gene: .; j_gene: TRBJ1-2; abundance: .; v_gene: TRBV10-3; CDR3nt: TGTGCCATCAGTGATACAAAAACTTGGAACTATGGCTACACCTTC; CDR3aa: CAISDTKTWNYGYTF
d_gene: TRBD2; j_gene: TRBJ2-3; abundance: .; v_gene: TRBV13; CDR3nt: TGTGCCAGCAGCGATAGCGGGAGGGGCACAGATACGCAGTATTTT; CDR3aa: CASSDSGRGTDTQYF
d_gene: .; j_gene: TRBJ2-1; abundance: .; v_gene: TRBV28; CDR3nt: TGTGCCAGCAGTTTATTCCAGGCGAGCTCCTACAATGAGCAGTTCTTC; CDR3aa: CASSLFQASSYNEQFF
d_gene: .; j_gene: TRBJ2-4; abundance: .; v_gene: TRBV13; CDR3nt: TGTGCCAGCAGCCTCGGAGGTTTAGCCAAAAACATTCAGTACTTC; CDR3aa: CASSLGGLAKNIQYF
d_gene: TRBD1; j_gene: TRBJ1-2; abundance: few; v_gene: TRBV10-3; CDR3nt: TGTGCCACCCGGGACAGGGCTGAACTGGATGGCTACACCTTC; CDR3aa: CATRDRAELDGYTF
d_gene: .; j_gene: TRBJ2-5; abundance: .; v_gene: TRBV4-2; CDR3nt: TGTGCCAGCAGCCAAGTACGGAGGCCACGGACCCAGTACTTC; CDR3aa: CASSQVRRPRTQYF
d_gene: .; j_gene: TRBJ1-2; abundance: .; v_gene: TRBV20-1; CDR3nt: TGCAGTGCTGGTTCTGTCGGCTACACCTTC; CDR3aa: CSAGSVGYTF
d_gene: .; j_gene: TRBJ2-1; abundance: .; v_gene: TRBV27; CDR3nt: TGTGCCAGCAGTTATAGCTCCTACAATGAGCAGTTCTTC; CDR3aa: CASSYSSYNEQFF
d_gene: TRBD1; j_gene: TRBJ2-5; abundance: many; v_gene: TRBV7-9; CDR3nt: TGTGCCAGCAGCCCGCGGGAAGGGACAGGAAAAGAGACCCAGTACTTC; CDR3aa: CASSPREGTGKETQYF
d_gene: TRBD2; j_gene: TRBJ2-3; abundance: few; v_gene: TRBV6-1; CDR3nt: TGTGCCAGCTTCCCCGGGACTAGGGAGTCTGATACGCAGTATTTT; CDR3aa: CASFPGTRESDTQYF
d_gene: TRBD1; j_gene: TRBJ2-5; abundance: few; v_gene: TRBV7-9; CDR3nt: TGTGCCAGCAGCCCTAGGACAGGGAAGGCGGAGACCCAGTACTTC; CDR3aa: CASSPRTGKAETQYF
d_gene: TRBD2; j_gene: TRBJ2-1; abundance: few; v_gene: TRBV7-6; CDR3nt: TGTGCCAGCAGCCCCGACACCTTGGGACCTAGCGGTGAGCAGTTCTTC; CDR3aa: CASSPDTLGPSGEQFF
d_gene: .; j_gene: TRBJ2-7; abundance: few; v_gene: TRBV29-1; CDR3nt: TGCAGCGTTGATCATGATTCGACAGGGGAGGGCTACGAGCAGTACTTC; CDR3aa: CSVDHDSTGEGYEQYF
d_gene: .; j_gene: TRBJ2-7; abundance: .; v_gene: TRBV10-3; CDR3nt: TGTGCCATCAGTGAAGGACGGTACTCCTACGAGCAGTACTTC; CDR3aa: CAISEGRYSYEQYF
d_gene: TRBD1; j_gene: TRBJ2-7; abundance: .; v_gene: TRBV6-6; CDR3nt: TGTGCCTCCCTCGGGACAGGGGCCTCCTACGAGCAGTACTTC; CDR3aa: CASLGTGASYEQYF